This TCR beta chain originates from a study of cytomegalovirus exposure and HLA in healthy donors. Concerning this clone: Its antigen is unidentified.

Whole-study results and caveats: It was found in a later analysis that first-cohort TCR clusters tended to co-occur in the 90 to 150 validation repertoires.

Unmatched junction bases numbered 3, after V lost 5 bases and J lost 5 bases. CDR1 is LNHDA and CDR2 is SQIVND in the germline V gene (reference sequence). There are 13 residues in the CDR3. Assay used: immunoSEQ multiplex PCR; TCRdb lists only in-frame clones, some missing. The sample lists about 360,000 clones; roughly 89% were seen once. The TCR was taken from a woman aged 18-30 years in good health and CMV-seronegative. Sequencing was done on a sample of PBMCs. The genes are TRBV19 and TRBJ2-1; 7 bases agree with TRBD1. CDR3 coding DNA: TGTGCCAGTAGTTGGGACAGCCACAATGAGCAGTTCTTC. It translates to CASSWDSHNEQFF.